The rows below give T cell receptor beta chains drawn from one sample of a study of glioma-infiltrating T cells after dendritic cell vaccination. Profiled with immunoSEQ multiplex PCR; TCRdb holds only in-frame clones, not every one. Of about 65,000 clones listed, roughly 86% were seen once; the top ten hold 11%. The material sequenced was blood, taken after dendritic cell vaccination. These receptors came from a human donor with glioblastoma. The conserved cysteine and the conserved F or W are not part of the CDR3 here.

j_gene	v_gene	CDR3aa
TRBJ1-1	TRBV29-1	SVVGGPNTEAF
TRBJ1-4	TRBV19	ASSTGTGGNEKLF
TRBJ1-5	TRBV18	ASSLSGYNQPQH
TRBJ2-2	TRBV27	ASSLSGTRYTGELF
TRBJ1-1	TRBV11-2	ASSLSRGERNTEAF
TRBJ2-7	TRBV6-6	ASSQLSGTPYEQY
TRBJ2-3	TRBV9	ASSRTTQGRGTDTQY
TRBJ1-2	TRBV19	ASSMGFGDRGRYGYT
TRBJ2-3	TRBV14	ASSLQLASTDTQY
TRBJ1-1	TRBV7-6	ASSLGGNEAF
TRBJ1-2	TRBV6-4	ASRPNRADGYGYT
TRBJ1-2	TRBV15	ATSRAKTGGPYGYT
TRBJ1-2	TRBV19	ASSTLRTGLAHGYT
NA	TRBV11-2	ASSVSYEQY
TRBJ2-1	TRBV7-2	ASSLALAGGPGDEQF
TRBJ1-1	TRBV30	AWSVIQAEAF
TRBJ2-7	TRBV9	ASSAETAYEQY